These 3 T cell receptor beta chains share one sample of origin, sequenced in a study of T cell responses to AZD1222 COVID-19 vaccine. Clones were sequenced by immunoSEQ multiplex PCR, and TCRdb holds only the in-frame ones, with some missing. The data hold fewer than 150,000 clones, with about 93% observed a single time. The source material was peripheral blood, sampled on day 0 of AZD1222 vaccination. All receptors come from an adult in good health.

V usage is TRBV2 and J usage is TRBJ2-7; TRBD2 aligns across 11 bases. Trimming took 6 bases from V and 4 from J; bases not matched to a gene: 8. The CDR3 has 15 residues. The germline gives CDR1 SNHLY, CDR2 FYNNEI. The chain's CDR3 is CASRALAGGLYEQYF. CDR3 nucleotides: TGTGCCAGCAGGGCCCTAGCGGGGGGTCTTTACGAGCAGTACTTC.

This clone was seen only once. The V and J genes are TRBV4-1 and TRBJ1-1; 7 bases match TRBD1. The CDR3 runs 14 residues. After removal of 3 bases from V and 3 bases from J, the junction contained 4 bases not matched to a gene. CDR1 and CDR2 from the germline V gene are MGHRA and YSYEKL. CDR3 DNA: TGCGCCAGCAGCCAGGGGACAGTCCACACTGAAGCTTTCTTT. Protein sequence: CASSQGTVHTEAFF.

The chain employs TRBV2 and TRBJ1-2, with D perhaps TRBD1 (6 bases). The CDR3 has 13 amino acids. The V end lost 0 bases, the J end lost 8 bases, and 10 bases lay between the germline ends. Per the germline V gene, CDR1 is SNHLY and CDR2 is FYNNEI. The CDR3 DNA reads as TGTGCCAGCAGTGAAGCAGGGGGAGGAGGCTACACCTTC. Amino acid sequence: CASSEAGGGGYTF.